This TCR beta chain emerged from a study of blood T cell repertoires in COVID-19 (dated by TCRdb to 2018 to 2020). At the level of the whole study: Collaborator samples came from the United States, Italy and Spain and covered acute and convalescent phases of COVID-19. The prospective study material was composed of cDNA or gDNA derived from T cells, B-cell-depleted T cells, or PBMCs. Where available, HLA class I and class II types were taken from metadata supplied by the sample provider and were not determined by assay-based typing. The samples were drawn from two sources: the first 160 participants of the ongoing ImmuneRACE study, and fewer than 1,500 subjects contributed by 6 global collaborators. The repertoires were released in a freely available public database intended as a resource for research on the immune response to SARS-CoV-2. The dataset comprised deeply sampled blood TCRbeta repertoires from subjects exposed to, actively infected with, or recovered from COVID-19. Nearly every sample came with metadata listing a de-identified subject ID, COVID-19 status, age in years and sex. Broader findings and caveats from the paper: How much clinical and demographic metadata was included differed by source and by participant, and the metadata was provided uncurated.

In its sample, this clone was seen a few times. Its recognized antigen is unknown. Base qualities are not recorded, but no much larger clone differs from it by a single base. The immunoSEQ Assay, a bias-controlled multiplex PCR, was used to amplify TCRbeta CDR3 regions from genomic DNA. From the authors' description of their analysis: The number of nucleated cells in each sample was estimated by amplification of reference gene primers within the assay. To quantify the absolute abundance of each unique TCRbeta CDR3 rearrangement, sequence reads were collapsed and filtered. For each sample, productive Simpson clonality was calculated as the square root of Simpson's diversity index over productive rearrangements. TCRdb took over this immuneACCESS table, retaining in-frame rearrangements with V and J assigned. Such tables are incomplete; in checked studies, under half of the missing clones stem from an unresolved V gene, and the remainder is unexplained. The V and J calls and clone size were taken over from that table, and D and trimming were inferred from the DNA. Counted in this sample were about 250,000 clones; about nine tenths of them appeared once. Clones ranked in the top ten supply about 1.7% of the sample.

V is pared back by 0 bases and J by 3 bases, with 9 bases lying between the germline termini. Measured from the cysteine to the phenylalanine, the CDR3 is 14 residues long. Only the CDR3 part of the read is kept: 42 bases, read in frame from the first base. The germline V gene yields SGHRS for CDR1 and YFSETQ for CDR2. Participants in the prospective study were aged about 18 to 95 years, lived in 20 to 30 United States geographic areas, and enrolled through a virtual design. In the prospective study, participants were assigned to cohorts based on the clinical history participants reported in a screening survey and a study questionnaire. ImmuneRACE Cohort 3 recovered participants were defined by two consecutive negative NP/OP PCR tests, healthcare professional clearance, or symptom resolution. In the prospective study, mobile phlebotomists collected whole blood, serum and a nasopharyngeal or oropharyngeal swab from each participant. Additional blood draws and questionnaires over an approximately two-month period could optionally be provided by prospective study participants. Prospective study blood samples were shipped either frozen or at room temperature before DNA extraction.

The TCR originated in a man aged 35-49 years who had recovered from COVID-19. The sequencing input was PBMCs or T cells enriched from blood (not recorded which). The V and J genes are TRBV5-1 and TRBJ1-2, with TRBD1 tentatively as D gene (6 bases match). CDR3 protein: CASSLARTDYGYTF. The DNA is as follows: TGCGCCAGCAGCTTGGCCAGGACAGACTATGGCTACACCTTC.